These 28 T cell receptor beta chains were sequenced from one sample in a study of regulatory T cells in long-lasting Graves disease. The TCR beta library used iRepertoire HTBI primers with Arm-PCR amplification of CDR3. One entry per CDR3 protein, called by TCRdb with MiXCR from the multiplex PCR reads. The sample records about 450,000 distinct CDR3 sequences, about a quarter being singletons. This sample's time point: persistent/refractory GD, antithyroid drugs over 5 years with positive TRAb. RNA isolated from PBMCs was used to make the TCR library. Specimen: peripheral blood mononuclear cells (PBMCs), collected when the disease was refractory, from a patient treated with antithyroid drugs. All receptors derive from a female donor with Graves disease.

The CDR3 region has the DNA TGCAGTGCTACTCCTCCTAGCGGGAGAGGCACCGGGGAGCTGTTTTTT. It translates to CSATPPSGRGTGELFF. The chain joins TRBV20-1 to TRBJ2-2, with 10 bases fitting TRBD2. V was clipped by 4 bases and J by 4 bases; unmatched bases: 9. The CDR3 spans 16 residues. Germline loops: CDR1 DFQATT, CDR2 SNEGSKA (reference sequence).

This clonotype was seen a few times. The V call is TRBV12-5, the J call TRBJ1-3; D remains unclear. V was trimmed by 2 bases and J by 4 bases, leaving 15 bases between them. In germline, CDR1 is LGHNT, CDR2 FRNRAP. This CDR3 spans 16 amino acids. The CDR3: CASGLSPGFVGNTIYF. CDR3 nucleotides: TGTGCTAGTGGTTTGAGCCCGGGCTTTGTAGGAAACACCATATATTTT.

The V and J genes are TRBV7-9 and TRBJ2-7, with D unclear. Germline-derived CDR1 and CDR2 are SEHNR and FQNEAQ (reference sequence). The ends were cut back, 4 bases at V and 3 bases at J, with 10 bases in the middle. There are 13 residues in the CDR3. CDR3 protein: CASSSTPNYEQYF. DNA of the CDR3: TGTGCCAGCAGCTCAACCCCGAACTACGAGCAGTACTTC.

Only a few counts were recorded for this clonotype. The CDR3 loop is CASSLDRREDQPQHF. DNA for the CDR3: TGTGCCAGCAGTTTAGACCGAAGAGAAGATCAGCCCCAGCATTTT. The chain carries TRBV12-3 or TRBV12-4 and TRBJ1-5; no clear D. This CDR3 is built from 15 residues. V lost 1 base, J lost 5 bases, and 12 bases lay in between.

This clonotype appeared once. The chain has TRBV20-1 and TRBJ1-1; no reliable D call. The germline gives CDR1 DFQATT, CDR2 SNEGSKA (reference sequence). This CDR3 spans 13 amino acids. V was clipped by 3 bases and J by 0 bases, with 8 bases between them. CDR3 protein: CSASGSMNTEAFF. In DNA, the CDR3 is TGCAGTGCTAGCGGATCCATGAACACTGAAGCTTTCTTT.

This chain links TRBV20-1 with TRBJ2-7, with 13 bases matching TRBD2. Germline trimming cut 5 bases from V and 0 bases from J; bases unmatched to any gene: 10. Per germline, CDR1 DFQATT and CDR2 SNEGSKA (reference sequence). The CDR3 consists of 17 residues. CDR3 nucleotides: TGCAGTGCTCTGGGACTAGCGGGGCACCTCAGCTCCTACGAGCAGTACTTC. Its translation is CSALGLAGHLSSYEQYF.

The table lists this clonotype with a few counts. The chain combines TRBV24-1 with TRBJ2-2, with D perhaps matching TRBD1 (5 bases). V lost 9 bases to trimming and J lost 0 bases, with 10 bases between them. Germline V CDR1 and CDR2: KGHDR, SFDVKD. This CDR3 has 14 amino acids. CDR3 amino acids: CATAHRSNTGELFF. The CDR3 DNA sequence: TGTGCCACCGCCCACAGGTCGAACACCGGGGAGCTGTTTTTT.

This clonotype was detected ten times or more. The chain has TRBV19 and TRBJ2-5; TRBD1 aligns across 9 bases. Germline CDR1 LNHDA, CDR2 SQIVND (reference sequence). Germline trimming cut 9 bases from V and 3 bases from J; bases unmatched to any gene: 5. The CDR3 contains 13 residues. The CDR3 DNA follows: TGTGCCAGAACCCGGACAGGGGAAGAGACCCAGTACTTC. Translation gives CARTRTGEETQYF.

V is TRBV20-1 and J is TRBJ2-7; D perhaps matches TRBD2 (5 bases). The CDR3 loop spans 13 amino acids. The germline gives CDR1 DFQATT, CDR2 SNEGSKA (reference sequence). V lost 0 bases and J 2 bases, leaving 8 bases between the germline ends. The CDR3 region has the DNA TGCAGTGCTAGAGACCCCGGGGCCTACGAGCAGTACTTC. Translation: CSARDPGAYEQYF.

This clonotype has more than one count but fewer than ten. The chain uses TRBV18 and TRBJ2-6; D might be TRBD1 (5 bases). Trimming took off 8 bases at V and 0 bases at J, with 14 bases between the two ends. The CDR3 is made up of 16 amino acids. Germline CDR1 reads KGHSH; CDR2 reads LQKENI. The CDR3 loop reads CASARNTGSGANVLTF. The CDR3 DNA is TGTGCCAGCGCACGAAACACAGGCTCTGGGGCCAACGTCCTGACTTTC.

CDR3 residues: CASSLDSGNTIYF. CDR3 DNA sequence: TGTGCCAGCAGCTTAGACTCCGGAAACACCATATATTTT. The J gene is TRBJ1-3, the V gene TRBV11-2; D gene ambiguous. The CDR3 is 13 residues long. The germline V gene has CDR1 SGHAT and CDR2 FQNNGV. V lost 0 bases and J lost 4, with 4 bases in between.

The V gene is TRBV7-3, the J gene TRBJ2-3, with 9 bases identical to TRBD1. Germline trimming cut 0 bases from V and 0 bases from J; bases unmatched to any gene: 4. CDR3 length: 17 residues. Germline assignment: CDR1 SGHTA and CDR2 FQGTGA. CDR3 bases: TGTGCCAGCAGCTTAACCGGGACAGGGCATAGCACAGATACGCAGTATTTT. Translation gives CASSLTGTGHSTDTQYF.

This CDR3 reads CSVELPGLAGQTQYF. The CDR3, as DNA: TGCAGCGTTGAATTACCGGGACTAGCTGGGCAGACCCAGTACTTC. V and J are TRBV29-1 and TRBJ2-5; 9 bases are shared with TRBD2. This CDR3 spans 15 amino acids. Germline V gives CDR1 SQVTM, CDR2 ANQGSEA. Losses at the gene ends were 2 bases for V and 6 bases for J; bases not matched to a gene: 10.

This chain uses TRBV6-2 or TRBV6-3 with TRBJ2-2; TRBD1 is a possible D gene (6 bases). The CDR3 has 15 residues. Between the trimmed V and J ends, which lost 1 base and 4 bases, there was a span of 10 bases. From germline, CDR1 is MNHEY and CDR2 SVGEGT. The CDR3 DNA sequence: TGTGCCAGCAGTTACTTTAGACAGGCCACCGGGGAGCTGTTTTTT. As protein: CASSYFRQATGELFF.

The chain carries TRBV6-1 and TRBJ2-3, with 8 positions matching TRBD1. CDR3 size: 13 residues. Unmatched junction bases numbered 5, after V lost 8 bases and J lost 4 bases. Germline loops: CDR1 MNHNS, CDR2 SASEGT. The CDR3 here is CASGGQGADTQYF. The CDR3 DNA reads TGTGCCAGCGGAGGACAGGGCGCAGATACGCAGTATTTT.

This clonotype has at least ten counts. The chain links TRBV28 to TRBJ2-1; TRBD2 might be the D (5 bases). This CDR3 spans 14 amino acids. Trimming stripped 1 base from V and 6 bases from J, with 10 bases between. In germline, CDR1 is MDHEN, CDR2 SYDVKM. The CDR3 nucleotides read TGTGCCAGCAGTTTATCGGGGTGGGGCAATGAGCAGTTCTTC. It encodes CASSLSGWGNEQFF.

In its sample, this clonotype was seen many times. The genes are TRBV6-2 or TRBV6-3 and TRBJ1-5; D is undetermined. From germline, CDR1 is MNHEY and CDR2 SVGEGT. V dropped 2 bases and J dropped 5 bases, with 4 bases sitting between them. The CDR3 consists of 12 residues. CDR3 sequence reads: CASSYGDQPQHF. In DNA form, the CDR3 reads TGTGCCAGCAGTTACGGGGATCAGCCCCAGCATTTT.

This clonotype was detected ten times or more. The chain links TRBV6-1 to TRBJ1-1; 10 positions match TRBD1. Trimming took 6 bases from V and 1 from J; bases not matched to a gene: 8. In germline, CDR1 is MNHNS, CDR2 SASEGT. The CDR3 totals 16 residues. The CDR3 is CASSLGQGIGNTEAFF. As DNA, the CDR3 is TGTGCCAGCAGCCTGGGACAGGGGATAGGGAACACTGAAGCTTTCTTT.

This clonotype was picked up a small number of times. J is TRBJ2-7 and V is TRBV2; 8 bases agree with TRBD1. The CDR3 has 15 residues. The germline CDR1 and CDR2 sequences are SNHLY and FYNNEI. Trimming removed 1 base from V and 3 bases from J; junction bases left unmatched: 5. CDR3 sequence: CASSEGQGFYYEQYF. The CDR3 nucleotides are TGTGCCAGCAGTGAAGGACAGGGGTTCTACTACGAGCAGTACTTC.

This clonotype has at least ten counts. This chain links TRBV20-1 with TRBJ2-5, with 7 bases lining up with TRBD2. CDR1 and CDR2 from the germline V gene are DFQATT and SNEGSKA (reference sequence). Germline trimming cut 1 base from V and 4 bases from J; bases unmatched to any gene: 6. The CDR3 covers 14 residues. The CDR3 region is CSARVAGAIETQYF. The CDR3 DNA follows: TGCAGTGCTAGAGTCGCGGGAGCTATAGAGACCCAGTACTTC.

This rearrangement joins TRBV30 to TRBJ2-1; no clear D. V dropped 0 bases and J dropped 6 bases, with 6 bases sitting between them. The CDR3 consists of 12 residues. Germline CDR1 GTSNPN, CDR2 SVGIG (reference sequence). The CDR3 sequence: CAWSVVSNEQFF. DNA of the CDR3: TGTGCCTGGAGTGTAGTCTCCAATGAGCAGTTCTTC.

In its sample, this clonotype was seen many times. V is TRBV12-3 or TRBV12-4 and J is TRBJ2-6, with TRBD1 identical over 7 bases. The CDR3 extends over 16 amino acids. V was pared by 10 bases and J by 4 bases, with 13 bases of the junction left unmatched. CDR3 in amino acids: CATSGQLRQGANVLTF. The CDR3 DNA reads TGTGCCACCTCGGGACAGTTAAGGCAAGGGGCCAACGTCCTGACTTTC.

The CDR3 DNA follows: TGTGCCAGCTCACCTCGGACTAGCGGATTCCGCTCTGGGGCCAACGTCCTGACTTTC. Translation gives CASSPRTSGFRSGANVLTF. V is TRBV18 and J is TRBJ2-6; TRBD2 matches 10 bases. Unmatched junction bases numbered 8, after V lost 3 bases and J lost 0 bases. The CDR3 spans 19 residues. The V gene's germline CDR1 is KGHSH and CDR2 LQKENI.

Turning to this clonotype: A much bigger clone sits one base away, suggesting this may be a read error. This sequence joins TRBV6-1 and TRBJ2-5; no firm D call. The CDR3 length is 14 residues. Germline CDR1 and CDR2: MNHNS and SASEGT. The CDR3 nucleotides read TGTGCCAGCGGGGTTGGGGTCGTCCCAGAGACCCAGCACTTC. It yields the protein CASGVGVVPETQHF.

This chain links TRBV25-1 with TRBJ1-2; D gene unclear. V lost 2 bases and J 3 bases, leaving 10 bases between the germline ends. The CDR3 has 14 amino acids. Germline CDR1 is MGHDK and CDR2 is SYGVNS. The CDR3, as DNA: TGTGCCAGCAGTGAAGGCAGAAGCCACTATGGCTACACCTTC. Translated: CASSEGRSHYGYTF.

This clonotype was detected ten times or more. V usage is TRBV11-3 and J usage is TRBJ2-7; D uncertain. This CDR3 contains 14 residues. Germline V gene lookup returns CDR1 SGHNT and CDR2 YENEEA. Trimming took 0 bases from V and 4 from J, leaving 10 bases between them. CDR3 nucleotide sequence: TGTGCCAGCAGCTTAGATTGGGTACAGTACGAGCAGTACTTC. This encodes CASSLDWVQYEQYF.

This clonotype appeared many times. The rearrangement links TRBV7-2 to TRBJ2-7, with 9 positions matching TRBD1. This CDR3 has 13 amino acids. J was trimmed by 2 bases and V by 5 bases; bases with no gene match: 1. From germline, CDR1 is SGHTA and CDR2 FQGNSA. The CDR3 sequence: CASSRTGAYEQYF. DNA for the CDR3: TGTGCCAGCAGCCGGACAGGGGCCTACGAGCAGTACTTC.

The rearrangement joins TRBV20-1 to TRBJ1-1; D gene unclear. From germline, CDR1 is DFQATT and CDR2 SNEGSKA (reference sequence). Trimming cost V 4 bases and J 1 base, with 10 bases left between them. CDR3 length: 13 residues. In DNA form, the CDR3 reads TGCAGTGCTATCCCGCTGACGAACACTGAAGCTTTCTTT. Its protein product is CSAIPLTNTEAFF.